This T cell receptor (beta chain) was sequenced for a study of blood T cell repertoires in COVID-19. Across the whole study: Acute and convalescent COVID-19 specimens originated in the United States, Italy and Spain. Sources were T cells, B-cell-depleted T cells, or PBMCs; the material itself was cDNA or gDNA.

How the authors handled the data: Estimates of nucleated cell counts were drawn from the amplification of reference gene primers. Here immunoSEQ multiplex PCR was the method, and the copy in TCRdb shows in-frame clones only, minus some. The V and J calls and clone size were taken over from that table, and D and trimming were inferred from the DNA. The data show about 110,000 clones, roughly 80% seen once. Germline V gives CDR1 KGHSH, CDR2 LQKENI. The V segment lost 6 bases and the J segment 0 bases; nucleotides outside the gene matches: 6. CDR3 size: 15 residues. V gene TRBV18 combines with J gene TRBJ2-7; TRBD2 aligns across 9 bases. The sequencing sample was made of peripheral blood. This TCR was sampled from a human donor in a cohort sampled during active COVID-19. As DNA, the CDR3 is TGTGCCAGCTCCTTCTCTAGCGGGACCTCCTACGAGCAGTACTTC. Its protein is CASSFSSGTSYEQYF.